Listed here are 21 T cell receptor beta chains from one sample, sequenced in a study of cytomegalovirus exposure and HLA in healthy donors. The PCR employed 60 Vbeta primers together with 13 Jbeta primers. The method was immunoSEQ multiplex PCR; TCRdb's version includes in-frame clones alone and lacks a portion of them. The sample contains 100,000 to 150,000 clones, 76% of which appear only once. Source material: PBMCs. The source of these receptors is a man aged 45-65 years in good health and CMV-seronegative.

The rearrangement links TRBV4-3 to TRBJ2-4; D possibly corresponds to TRBD1 (6 bases). The length of the CDR3 is 20 residues. Germline V gene data show CDR1 as LGHNA and CDR2 as YSLEER. The V and J ends lost 0 bases and 1 base respectively, with 22 bases between them. The CDR3 sequence: CASSQDYQGLLGEAKNIQYF. The CDR3 bases are TGCGCCAGCAGCCAAGATTATCAGGGGCTCCTAGGGGAGGCCAAAAACATTCAGTACTTC.

The chain couples TRBV7-6 to TRBJ2-5; 12 bases align to TRBD2. Germline-derived CDR1 and CDR2 are SGHVS and FNYEAQ. CDR3 length equals 19 residues. Germline trimming cut 1 base from V and 1 base from J; bases unmatched to any gene: 10. The CDR3 sequence: CASSLVDSLAGGRQETQYF. CDR3 nucleotides: TGTGCCAGCAGCTTAGTCGACTCACTAGCGGGGGGCCGCCAAGAGACCCAGTACTTC.

The chain has TRBV7-9 and TRBJ1-2; weak D call: TRBD1 (6 bases). The V and J ends lost 3 bases and 3 bases respectively, with 8 bases between them. In germline, CDR1 is SEHNR, CDR2 FQNEAQ (reference sequence). CDR3 size: 13 residues. CDR3 DNA sequence: TGTGCCAGCAGCTTGGACAGCTACTATGGCTACACCTTC. The encoded protein is CASSLDSYYGYTF.

This clone came up a few times. The chain employs TRBV4-2 and TRBJ1-3, with D possibly being TRBD1 (5 bases). The CDR3 extends over 16 amino acids. V was cut by 0 bases and J by 1 base, with 10 bases left in between. Germline V gene lookup returns CDR1 LGHNA and CDR2 YNFKEQ. The DNA for the CDR3 is TGTGCCAGCAGCCAAGACAGGGTTCAATCTGGAAACACCATATATTTT. Translating it yields CASSQDRVQSGNTIYF.

The J gene is TRBJ2-2, the V gene TRBV5-1; D perhaps matches TRBD2 (6 bases). The V end lost 0 bases, the J end lost 7 bases, and 10 bases lay between the germline ends. Germline V CDR1 and CDR2: SGHRS, YFSETQ. This CDR3 is 14 amino acids long. CDR3 residues: CASSLGPGDGELFF. In nucleotides, the CDR3 is TGCGCCAGCAGCTTGGGCCCGGGGGACGGGGAGCTGTTTTTT.

The J gene is TRBJ2-1, the V gene TRBV28; TRBD2 matches 8 bases. Germline assignment: CDR1 MDHEN and CDR2 SYDVKM. Trimming removed 7 bases from V and 8 bases from J; junction bases left unmatched: 10. The CDR3 has 14 amino acids. The CDR3 bases are TGTGCCAGCATAGGTGGCGGGGGGTTAGATGAGCAGTTCTTC. Encoded protein: CASIGGGGLDEQFF.

This chain uses TRBV5-4 with TRBJ2-3, with 7 bases identical to TRBD2. The CDR3 extends over 15 amino acids. V lost 3 bases to trimming and J lost 3 bases; unmatched junction nucleotides: 7. In germline, CDR1 is SGHNT, CDR2 YYREEE (reference sequence). CDR3 sequence reads: CASSSFWGGTDTQYF. Here the CDR3 DNA reads TGTGCCAGCAGCTCCTTTTGGGGGGGGACAGATACGCAGTATTTT.

In this sample, this clone turned up a few times. The chain uses TRBV2 and TRBJ2-3; 15 bases line up with TRBD2. The CDR3 contains 17 residues. CDR1 and CDR2 (germline): SNHLY, FYNNEI. V shed 5 bases and J 3 bases; nucleotides not matched to a gene: 6. The DNA for the CDR3 is TGTGCCAGCAGTCCGGGACTAGCGGGGGGTTGGACAGATACGCAGTATTTT. Its translation is CASSPGLAGGWTDTQYF.

The V call is TRBV15, the J call TRBJ2-5, with 10 bases identical to TRBD2. In germline, CDR1 is LNHNV, CDR2 YYDKDF (reference sequence). The V and J ends lost 2 bases and 1 base, in that order; junction bases with no gene match: 7. There are 17 residues in the CDR3. The CDR3 DNA sequence: TGTGCCACCAGCAGACTCGGACTAGCGGAGACCCAAGAGACCCAGTACTTC. Translated, it gives CATSRLGLAETQETQYF.

The chain recombines TRBV7-2 with TRBJ1-2, with 8 bases identical to TRBD1. V was pared by 7 bases and J by 6 bases, with 7 bases of the junction left unmatched. This CDR3 comprises 13 residues. Germline-derived CDR1 and CDR2 are SGHTA and FQGNSA. In DNA form, the CDR3 reads TGTGCCAGCATCCAAGGACAGGGCGATGGCTACACCTTC. It yields the protein CASIQGQGDGYTF. Supplemented by reference TRBV7-2 and TRBJ1-2, the full variable domain reads GAGVSQSPSNKVTEKGKDVELRCDPISGHTALYWYRQSLGQGLEFLIYFQGNSAPDKSGLPSDRFSAERTGGSVSTLTIQRTQQEDSAVYLCASIQGQGDGYTFGSGTRLTVV.

The chain carries TRBV2 and TRBJ1-2, with D possibly being TRBD1 (5 bases). The V end lost 5 bases, the J end lost 7 bases, and 11 bases lay between the germline ends. Per the germline V gene, CDR1 is SNHLY and CDR2 is FYNNEI. The length of the CDR3 is 12 residues. This CDR3 is CASSWGQGGYTF. Here the CDR3 DNA reads TGTGCCAGCAGTTGGGGCCAGGGTGGCTACACCTTC.

The V call is TRBV21-1, the J call TRBJ2-7; the table calls TRBD2, which could not be checked here. TRBV21-1 corresponds to a pseudogene. This CDR3 is built from 17 residues. The CDR3 region is CASSKSGFKAGTYEQYV. The CDR3 DNA reads as TGTGCCAGCAGCAAATCTGGGTTTAAGGCGGGAACCTACGAGCAGTACGTC.

The chain employs TRBV21-1 and TRBJ2-2; TRBD1 is taken as the D call from the table, unchecked against the DNA. TRBV21-1 is a listed pseudogene. There are 16 residues in the CDR3. CDR3 in amino acids: CASSKIRDRVTGELFF. The CDR3 DNA reads TGTGCCAGCAGCAAGATTCGGGACAGGGTAACCGGGGAGCTGTTTTTT.

The V gene is TRBV7-2, the J gene TRBJ1-2; 9 nucleotides match TRBD1. Germline V gives CDR1 SGHTA, CDR2 FQGNSA. Losses at the gene ends were 3 bases for V and 4 bases for J; bases not matched to a gene: 12. This CDR3 comprises 17 residues. CDR3 protein: CASSLPLDRGKIYGYTF. The DNA of the CDR3 is TGTGCCAGCAGCTTGCCCCTGGACAGGGGTAAAATCTATGGCTACACCTTC.

V usage is TRBV4-1 and J usage is TRBJ1-2; TRBD1 aligns across 10 bases. Germline V gene sequence: CDR1 MGHRA, CDR2 YSYEKL. The CDR3 extends over 15 amino acids. Losses at the gene ends were 8 bases for V and 7 bases for J; bases not matched to a gene: 13. The CDR3 region is CASRDRGLTAGGYTF. CDR3 nucleotide sequence: TGCGCCAGCCGGGACAGGGGCCTCACGGCGGGTGGCTACACCTTC.

This rearrangement joins TRBV19 to TRBJ2-1; 7 positions agree with TRBD2. J gave up 1 base and V 9 bases, and 15 bases lay outside the gene matches. Germline CDR1 and CDR2: LNHDA and SQIVND (reference sequence). The CDR3 has 17 amino acids. The CDR3 nucleotides are TGTGCCAGCGGGGGGACTTTAACCCTACGATCCTACAATGAGCAGTTCTTC. This codes for CASGGTLTLRSYNEQFF.

The chain recombines TRBV9 with TRBJ1-3; D is unclear. The CDR3 consists of 14 residues. Germline lookup yields CDR1 SGDLS and CDR2 YYNGEE. V was trimmed by 0 bases and J by 3 bases, leaving 7 bases between them. DNA of the CDR3: TGTGCCAGCAGCGTAGCTTCCTATGGAAACACCATATATTTT. Amino acids: CASSVASYGNTIYF.

The chain couples TRBV4-1 to TRBJ2-3, with TRBD1 identical over 7 bases. Germline V gene data show CDR1 as MGHRA and CDR2 as YSYEKL. V gave up 4 bases and J gave up 6 bases; unmatched junction bases: 16. The length of the CDR3 is 17 residues. DNA of the CDR3: TGCGCCAGCAGCCTTCATTCGGCAGGGGGATTCGATGATACGCAGTATTTT. Amino acid sequence: CASSLHSAGGFDDTQYF.

This clone was recorded only once. This chain uses TRBV7-9 with TRBJ1-1, with TRBD1 identical over 8 bases. There are 15 residues in the CDR3. Germline V gene data show CDR1 as SEHNR and CDR2 as FQNEAQ (reference sequence). V gave up 8 bases and J gave up 1 base; unmatched junction bases: 9. CDR3 sequence (DNA): TGTGCCAGCGCACCAGGGGGCGAAAGGAACACTGAAGCTTTCTTT. It encodes CASAPGGERNTEAFF. The full variable domain, with the rest looked up from reference TRBV7-9 and TRBJ1-1, is DTGVSQNPRHKITKRGQNVTFRCDPISEHNRLYWYRQTLGQGPEFLTYFQNEAQLEKSRLLSDRFSAERPKGSFSTLEIQRTEQGDSAMYLCASAPGGERNTEAFFGQGTRLTVV.

The V and J genes are TRBV9 and TRBJ2-2; 8 bases are a match to TRBD1. Germline loops: CDR1 SGDLS, CDR2 YYNGEE. The CDR3 is 15 amino acids. After removal of 7 bases from V and 3 bases from J, the junction contained 8 bases not matched to a gene. CDR3 DNA: TGTGCCAGCGGGACCCGACAGGGGCACACCGGGGAGCTGTTTTTT. This gives the protein CASGTRQGHTGELFF.

The chain carries TRBV16 and TRBJ2-7; unclear D gene. The V gene lost 2 bases and the J gene lost 2 bases, with 7 bases spanning the gap. Germline lookup yields CDR1 KGHSY and CDR2 FQNENV. The CDR3 sequence is 13 residues long. The CDR3 DNA sequence: TGTGCCAGCAGCCAACCAGGTCCCTACGAGCAGTACTTC. Amino acids: CASSQPGPYEQYF.